This T cell receptor beta chain stems from a study of stem cell transplantation in POMP-related autoinflammatory disease (dated by TCRdb to the early 2020s). For the wider study: The study hypothesized that defective thymoproteasomes impair MHC class I-dependent CD8+ T-cell differentiation and positive selection, skewing the TRB repertoire. Before transplant, patients showed CD4+ naive T-cell skewing, low CD8+ T-cell proportions, and reduced T-cell cytokine secretion. Through one year post-transplant, neutrophils and platelets showed 100% donor engraftment on DNA chimerism analysis. High-throughput TRB sequencing assessed how POMP deficiency affects T-cell receptor beta repertoire diversity and CDR3 characteristics. Study-wide findings and limitations: A trend toward lower TRB diversity and higher clonality was observed in PRAID patients across all analyzed T-cell subsets. Statistical significance for the trend toward lower diversity and increased clonality in PRAID patients was reached only for regulatory T cells. The number of unique TRB V-J gene pairings was restricted in PRAID patients.

Spanning cysteine to phenylalanine, the CDR3 consists of 12 amino acids. Only the CDR3 DNA stays, 36 bases, in frame from base 1. Sequences MDHEN (CDR1) and SYDVKM (CDR2) are obtained from the germline V gene. V is clipped by 1 base and J by 4 bases, and the sequence between their germline boundaries is 5 bases long. Library prep was done by the immunoSEQ multiplex PCR assay. The source study handled its data this way. Shannon entropy, which accounts for clonal size distribution, was used to quantify repertoire diversity. Clonotype distribution inequality was measured with the Gini-Simpson index (Simpson_1-D). TCRdb provides this immuneACCESS table in a form limited to in-frame rearrangements. Some clones are lacking; in checked studies, under half of them reflect an unresolved V gene, and why the rest are absent is not known. V and J calls and clone size are as listed in that table; D and trimming were resolved from the DNA. The table for this sample lists 6,500 to 10,000 clones; over 75% of them were counted only once. Of the sample, about an eighth is held by the ten largest clones.

With regard to this clone: Its antigen is not yet known. Base qualities are not recorded, but no much larger clone differs from it by a single base.

The meaning of the sample's time point label: after hematopoietic stem cell transplant. PRAID was marked by prominent immunodeficiency together with autoinflammation. Before TRB sequencing, the T-cell subsets, namely conventional T cells, CD8+ T cells, regulatory T cells, and T follicular helper cells, were sorted. The V and J segments used are TRBV28 and TRBJ2-7; there is no confident call for the D gene. This specimen consisted of CD8+ T cells from PBMCs, obtained after stem cell transplantation. The receptor was derived from a human patient with POMP-related autoinflammation and immune dysregulation (PRAID). A transplant means some T cells may be of graft donor rather than patient origin. In nucleotide form, the sequence is TGTGCCAGCAGTTTATTTGGATACGAGCAGTACTTC. The resulting protein is CASSLFGYEQYF. Supplemented by the reference TRBV28 and TRBJ2-7 proteins around the CDR3, the complete variable domain is DVKVTQSSRYLVKRTGEKVFLECVQDMDHENMFWYRQDPGLGLRLIYFSYDVKMKEKGDIPEGYSVSREKKERFSLILESASTNQTSMYLCASSLFGYEQYFGPGTRLTVT.